The entry below gives a single TCR beta chain sequence along with its context. Its antigen target is currently unknown. No much larger clonotype is one base removed from it; base qualities were not supplied. Libraries were built with the immunoSEQ multiplex PCR assay. For the multiplex PCR, a mixture combining 60 forward primers for TCR Vbeta segments and 13 reverse primers for TCR Jbeta segments was used. The CDR3 region of rearranged TCR beta genes was amplified from genomic DNA with a multiplex PCR assay. On the Illumina HiSeq System, the amplified TCR beta libraries were sequenced as 87-base-pair reads. In the original analysis: A later analysis tallied around 87 million unique TCR beta chains across the 610 or so repertoires, and about 10 million of those chains were shared by two or more donors. Raw reads were error-corrected and collapsed into unique sequences by a nearest-neighbor algorithm in which closely related sequences were merged to remove PCR and sequencing errors. V, D and J gene segments were assigned by aligning CDR3 sequences to IMGT reference sequences. For a sequence to be retained, at least a six-nucleotide match to both a V gene segment and a J gene segment was required. Rearrangements were called productive when the CDR3 lacked stop codons and stayed in frame with V and J; all others were non-productive. CDR3 was defined by IMGT convention, running from the second conserved V-encoded cysteine to the conserved J-encoded phenylalanine. In an earlier analysis of 500 to 650 of the donors, sequences lacking an unambiguous match to a single V gene segment were excluded. In an earlier analysis of approximately 590 of the donors, V segments were called functional above 56.7% productive rearrangements and were called segregating when the between-donor standard deviation exceeded 5%. A statistical classification framework was built to diagnose cytomegalovirus status from the catalog of TCR beta chain sequences. V and J gene assignment, in a later analysis, came from comparing TCR nucleotide sequences with IMGT/GENE-DB human TR gene sequences. A later analysis assigned CDR3 sequences and most-parsimonious VDJ recombination scenarios with the TCRdist pipeline. In a later analysis, each TCR beta chain was defined by its CDR3 amino acid sequence together with its V-gene family, and reads lacking a unique V-gene family were excluded. In a later analysis, 500 to 700 highly shared, low-generation-probability nucleotide sequences were removed to address suspected cross-contamination and a sequencing artifact. For each public chain, a later analysis derived a clonal expansion index from normalized ranks of inferred template counts within each repertoire. A later analysis computed generation probabilities with a VDJ recombination model fitted to out-of-frame rearrangements, and checked the results against IGoR. In a later analysis, TCR-TCR, TCR-HLA and TCR-CMV co-occurrence was scored with hypergeometric tests, and a repertoire-size bias correction was applied to TCR pairs. False discovery rates were estimated in a later analysis by permuting HLA or CMV assignments 20 times. In a later analysis, co-occurring TCRs were grouped with DBSCAN, and TCRdist sequence similarity was added when clustering was performed within HLA-allele-positive subsets. For co-occurrence clustering, repertoires with fewer than 30,000 or more than 120,000 public chains were excluded, along with about five repertoires with anomalous nucleotide sharing. TCRdb took over this immuneACCESS table, retaining in-frame rearrangements with V and J assigned. Such tables are incomplete; in checked studies, under half of the missing clones stem from an unresolved V gene, and the remainder is unexplained. V, J and clone size are those of that table, while D and trimming were read from the DNA. The sample table shows about 150,000 clones, and less than 85% are seen once. Together, the top ten hold under 7.5% of the sample.

The cohort consisted of approximately 690 healthy bone marrow donors. At the time of sampling, every cohort member was nominally healthy, though immune exposures that went unrecorded were likely present. The donor was CMV seropositive and was included in the group of 250 to 300 seropositive cohort members. A peripheral blood sample was provided by each donor, and peripheral blood mononuclear cells were used for TCR beta sequencing. The Qiagen DNeasy Blood Extraction Kit was used to extract genomic DNA from the blood cell samples. This entry is derived from a study of cytomegalovirus exposure and HLA in healthy donors listed by TCRdb under 2017. A note on the overall study: In an earlier analysis of roughly 500 of the donors, 276 Gb of sequence data and approximately 100 million unique TCR beta sequences from about 179 million T cells were reported. Roughly 300 gigabases of sequencing data and approximately 92 million unique TCR sequences made up an early release that covered roughly 670 HLA-typed donors. Of the roughly 400 genotyped donors, 75% to 85% were placed in the genetic ancestry cluster associated with self-reported Caucasian donors. The study was designed to test whether signatures of past pathogen exposure could be identified by cataloging public T cell receptors. Using immunosequencing, the study profiled T cell repertoires from about 650 subjects and related those repertoires to cytomegalovirus serostatus. Besides the first cohort of 550 to 750 subjects, a separate validation cohort made up of roughly 120 different subjects was used. High-throughput TCR immunosequencing, statistical association of individual TCRs with disease status, and machine learning were combined to predict cytomegalovirus infection status. In a later analysis, previously published TCR beta repertoires from about 670 donors were re-analyzed and high-resolution HLA genotyping was added so that TCR occurrence patterns could be studied. Rather than using new phenotypic data, the later analysis identified candidate immune exposures from TCR beta sequences and from how often those sequences occurred across donors. To decide whether each TCR beta V gene segment behaved as functional or pseudogenic, an earlier analysis of some 600 of the donors relied on high-throughput TCR beta sequencing. Donor age, sex, ethnicity and CMV serostatus were compiled alongside the repertoire data. Genome-wide SNP genotypes for about 65% of the roughly 670 donors were used in a later genetic analysis, which treated that subset as a discovery cohort. Every discovery cohort repertoire had been produced on one sequencing platform. HLA typing included class I and class II loci at four-digit resolution. The number of donors typed differed by locus, with roughly 620-630 for A, B, C, DRB1 and DQB1, roughly 520 for DQA1, some 570 for DPA1, and over 400 for DPB1. Roughly 5 DR-DQ haplotypes were handled as single units for association and clustering, since linkage in the cohort was strong. Among almost 400 genotyped donors of the cohort, an average of approximately 240,000 unique TCR beta nucleotide sequences were sequenced per donor, approximately 20% of them non-productive. What the research found in general, with its limitations: In vitro tests confirmed that a few of the cytomegalovirus-associated TCR beta chains recognize cytomegalovirus antigens. In a later genetic analysis, fewer N-insertions in productive TCRs were reported among donors in an Asian-associated ancestry cluster than the approximately 630-donor mean. V-gene and J-gene trimming of TCR beta chains was associated with a missense DCLRE1C variant in a later genetic analysis, and the association was replicated in an independent cohort. Only TCR beta chains were sequenced in this cohort, and the absence of alpha or paired-chain data limited detectable features. The sequencing pipeline was judged likely to have produced a cluster of highly shared sequence variants as a technical artifact. Because some donors lacked HLA typing at each locus, the association tests relied only on the typed subset. In the study, approximately 160 TCR beta chains were listed as associated with cytomegalovirus. It was suggested by the authors that the approach could potentially be generalized to other disease states and immunological phenotypes. When HLA alleles, especially DR and DQ, strongly co-occurred, TCR associations were difficult to assign to individual alleles. According to a later analysis, most CMV-associated TCR beta chains appeared to be HLA-restricted, and the HLA associations seemed to be driven largely by CMV exposure. A further reported finding was that TCR beta sequences accurately predicted the HLA-A and HLA-B alleles for most subjects in the first cohort. Cytomegalovirus status was reported to be diagnosed by the classifier with high specificity and sensitivity in both the original and validation cohorts. In an earlier analysis of roughly 500 of the donors, most TCR beta V segments appeared in productive rearrangements about 90% or about 30% of the time, broadly matching IMGT annotations. Correlated functional status among segregating V segments might reflect linkage disequilibrium, but an unknown experimental factor could not be ruled out. At a false discovery rate of 0.05, a later analysis linked some 17,000 TCR beta sequences to specific HLA alleles. Some IMGT-functional V segments, including TRBV6-2 and TRBV6-3, could not be distinguished by the 87-base-pair reads and were therefore excluded. Because counts were too low, 15 to 20 rarely observed V segments, including chromosome 9 orphons, were excluded from the earlier analysis of roughly 580 of the donors. In a later analysis, TCR association rates were found to vary across HLA loci, with the most associated TCRs seen for DRB1 alleles and the fewest for HLA-C alleles. Across donors, most TCR sequences were observed very rarely, whereas some public TCRs were present in many individuals. Several of the top co-occurrence clusters appeared to be linked to parvovirus B19, influenza, CMV and Epstein-Barr virus, according to a later analysis. Immune exposure information for the cohort was limited to CMV serostatus. Roughly uniform sequencing depth across donors was assumed in presence/absence analyses, although this assumption may not hold. In a later analysis, HLA-associated TCR beta chains were found to be more clonally expanded and to have lower generation probabilities than equally common non-associated chains.

CDR1 and CDR2 (SNHLY, FYNNEI) derive from the germline V gene. Measured from the cysteine to the phenylalanine, the CDR3 is 15 residues long. Only the CDR3 portion is preserved as DNA: 45 bases, with reading frame beginning at the first base. After removal of 10 bases from V and 5 bases from J, the junction retains 12 bases not matched to a gene. The sequence came from a woman between 50 and 59 years old in good health and CMV-seropositive. Sample: PBMCs. The V and J genes are TRBV2 and TRBJ2-1; 9 central nucleotides agree with TRBD2. The nucleotide sequence is TGTGCCACCCGGCTCTTCCCTAGCGGGGACAATGAGCAGTTCTTC. Translation gives CATRLFPSGDNEQFF.